What follows are 21 T cell receptor beta chains derived from one specimen sequenced in a study of cytomegalovirus exposure and HLA in healthy donors. The primer mix had 60 Vbeta and 13 Jbeta primers. Sequenced by immunoSEQ multiplex PCR; TCRdb stores in-frame clones only, minus some. The table records under 100,000 clones, roughly 82% of them present only once. Material: PBMCs. Receptors originate from a human donor in good health.

V gene TRBV20-1 combines with J gene TRBJ1-2; possibly TRBD1 for D (6 bases). The CDR3 extends over 11 amino acids. Germline V gives CDR1 DFQATT, CDR2 SNEGSKA (reference sequence). CDR3 loop: CSGGGVGGYTF. In DNA form, the CDR3 reads TGCAGCGGCGGGGGCGTTGGTGGCTACACCTTC.

This clone is large within its sample. The chain uses TRBV5-1 and TRBJ2-5; perhaps TRBD2 as D (6 bases). The CDR3 spans 17 residues. The V and J ends lost 4 bases and 1 base respectively, with 20 bases between them. Germline CDR1 and CDR2: SGHRS and YFSETQ. DNA for the CDR3: TGCGCCAGCAGCCGACCGGGGAGGAGACTAACCCAAGAGACCCAGTACTTC. Translated: CASSRPGRRLTQETQYF.

This clone was observed a handful of times. This chain uses TRBV11-2 with TRBJ2-2, with a tentative D call TRBD1 (5 bases). Trimming shortened V by 4 bases and J by 8 bases, and 14 bases separated the two germline ends. CDR1 is SGHAT and CDR2 is FQNNGV in the germline V gene. This CDR3 has 14 amino acids. DNA for the CDR3: TGTGCCAGCAGCTCCCGACAGCTTTGGGGGGAGCTGTTTTTT. The encoded protein is CASSSRQLWGELFF.

This chain uses TRBV19 with TRBJ2-7; D might be TRBD1 (7 bases). This CDR3 spans 13 amino acids. The germline V and J ends were trimmed by 6 bases and 2 bases, with 11 bases remaining between them. The germline V gene has CDR1 LNHDA and CDR2 SQIVND (reference sequence). Here the CDR3 reads CASRAGTAYEQYF. In DNA form, the CDR3 reads TGTGCCAGTAGGGCGGGGACAGCCTACGAGCAGTACTTC.

CDR3 region: CASSFGQRSTYEQYF. CDR3 nucleotides: TGCGCCAGCAGCTTTGGTCAGCGGAGCACCTACGAGCAGTACTTC. The V and J genes are TRBV5-1 and TRBJ2-7; D is perhaps TRBD2 (5 bases). Germline lookup yields CDR1 SGHRS and CDR2 YFSETQ. V was clipped by 2 bases and J by 2 bases, with 14 bases between them. This CDR3 is built from 15 residues.

This clone was recorded once. The J gene is TRBJ1-1, the V gene TRBV5-1, with TRBD1 matching 11 bases. The CDR3 runs 13 residues. Trimming cost V 4 bases and J 8 bases; bases outside gene matches: 4. CDR1 and CDR2 (germline): SGHRS, YFSETQ. The CDR3 sequence: CASSRTGGREAFF. The CDR3 DNA follows: TGCGCCAGCAGCAGGACAGGGGGCCGGGAAGCTTTCTTT.

The CDR3 protein is CSARDRGRAFF. The DNA of the CDR3 is TGCAGTGCTAGAGATCGAGGGAGGGCTTTCTTT. The J gene is TRBJ1-1, the V gene TRBV20-1; D gene unclear. The CDR3 has 11 amino acids. CDR1 is DFQATT, CDR2 SNEGSKA, per germline (reference sequence). V lost 0 bases and J 11 bases, leaving 10 bases between the germline ends.

The chain carries TRBV9 and TRBJ1-6; D remains unclear. Per the germline V gene, CDR1 is SGDLS and CDR2 is YYNGEE. CDR3 size: 14 residues. Deletions cut 3 bases from V and 0 bases from J, with 4 bases between. The CDR3 protein is CASSDISYNSPLHF. CDR3 DNA sequence: TGTGCCAGCAGCGATATCTCCTATAATTCACCCCTCCACTTT.

The chain joins TRBV7-2 to TRBJ1-5; D perhaps matches TRBD1 (6 bases). This CDR3 is 15 amino acids long. Germline CDR1 reads SGHTA; CDR2 reads FQGNSA. Trimming left V 2 bases short and J 7 bases short, with 15 bases between. CDR3 sequence (DNA): TGTGCCAGCAGCTTATATCAGGGGTATGAACAGCCCCAGCATTTT. It specifies CASSLYQGYEQPQHF. Complete variable domain (other parts from reference TRBV7-2 and TRBJ1-5): GAGVSQSPSNKVTEKGKDVELRCDPISGHTALYWYRQSLGQGLEFLIYFQGNSAPDKSGLPSDRFSAERTGGSVSTLTIQRTQQEDSAVYLCASSLYQGYEQPQHFGDGTRLSIL.

This rearrangement joins TRBV7-9 to TRBJ2-7; a possible D gene is TRBD2 (7 bases). The V gene lost 1 base and the J gene lost 6 bases, with 16 bases spanning the gap. CDR1 is SEHNR and CDR2 is FQNEAQ in the germline V gene (reference sequence). This CDR3 comprises 15 residues. The CDR3 region is CASSLVPGGIGEQYF. CDR3 DNA: TGTGCCAGCAGCTTAGTACCGGGGGGCATCGGCGAGCAGTACTTC.

V and J are TRBV29-1 and TRBJ1-2; D gene ambiguous. Deletions cut 7 bases from V and 2 bases from J, with 14 bases between. CDR1 is SQVTM, CDR2 ANQGSEA, per germline. The CDR3 sequence is 13 residues long. The CDR3 reads CSAPNRENYGYTF. The CDR3 bases are TGCAGCGCTCCAAACCGGGAAAACTATGGCTACACCTTC.

The V and J genes are TRBV19 and TRBJ2-5; 7 positions match TRBD2. Germline trimming cut 5 bases from V and 3 bases from J; bases unmatched to any gene: 6. There are 14 residues in the CDR3. From germline, CDR1 is LNHDA and CDR2 SQIVND (reference sequence). The CDR3 DNA follows: TGTGCCAGTAGTGACGGGGGGTCAAAAGAGACCCAGTACTTC. Translation gives CASSDGGSKETQYF.

The gene calls are TRBV19 and TRBJ2-2; 8 positions match TRBD2. Germline assignment: CDR1 LNHDA and CDR2 SQIVND (reference sequence). The junction had 11 bases not matched to a gene; V was cut back by 7 bases and J by 4 bases. The CDR3 consists of 16 residues. CDR3 amino acids: CASKYLREDITGELFF. For the CDR3, the DNA is TGTGCCAGTAAATACTTGCGGGAGGATATCACCGGGGAGCTGTTTTTT.

V usage is TRBV5-1 and J usage is TRBJ2-7, with TRBD2 as a possible D gene (5 bases). Trimming took off 1 base at V and 2 bases at J, with 10 bases between the two ends. Germline V gene sequence: CDR1 SGHRS, CDR2 YFSETQ. This CDR3 has 14 residues. CDR3 sequence (DNA): TGCGCCAGCAGCTTGCCGTCGGGGACCTACGAGCAGTACTTC. It encodes CASSLPSGTYEQYF.

The genes are TRBV2 and TRBJ2-3; perhaps TRBD2 as D (6 bases). Trimming left V 6 bases short and J 1 base short, with 11 bases between. CDR1 SNHLY and CDR2 FYNNEI come from the germline V gene. This CDR3 has 14 residues. CDR3 in DNA: TGTGCCAGCAGCTCCGAGCGGGGCACAGATACGCAGTATTTT. It translates to CASSSERGTDTQYF.

The rearrangement uses TRBV18 and TRBJ1-1; 12 bases are a match to TRBD1. This CDR3 contains 19 residues. The trim removed 3 bases at V and 4 bases at J, leaving 15 bases unmatched. In germline, CDR1 is KGHSH, CDR2 LQKENI. The CDR3 sequence is CASSPISLPGQGASTEAFF. In nucleotides, the CDR3 is TGTGCCAGCTCACCTATTTCCCTCCCGGGACAGGGGGCAAGCACTGAAGCTTTCTTT.

This clone was detected only a few times. The J gene is TRBJ2-5, the V gene TRBV6-6; D may be TRBD2 (6 bases). Trimming removed 6 bases at V and 5 bases at J, with 22 bases between. The CDR3 is 16 residues long. Germline V gene data show CDR1 as MNHNY and CDR2 as SVGAGI (reference sequence). CDR3 bases: TGTGCCAGCAGCTTTACGGGGCGGGACCCTAGCGAGACCCAGTACTTC. This sequence encodes CASSFTGRDPSETQYF.

CDR3 in amino acids: CASSGGRSGNTIYF. CDR3 nucleotide sequence: TGTGCCAGCAGCGGAGGCCGCTCTGGAAACACCATATATTTT. The chain joins TRBV9 to TRBJ1-3; D gene uncertain. Trimming removed 3 bases from V and 0 bases from J, with 7 bases in between. CDR3 size: 14 residues. Germline V gives CDR1 SGDLS, CDR2 YYNGEE.

The chain recombines TRBV7-2 with TRBJ2-7; possibly TRBD2 for D (6 bases). The CDR3 is 15 residues long. The V gene lost 4 bases and the J gene lost 0 bases, with 13 bases spanning the gap. From germline, CDR1 is SGHTA and CDR2 FQGNSA. In DNA, the CDR3 is TGTGCCAGCAGCTACGAGCGGAGGGCCTCCTACGAGCAGTACTTC. This sequence encodes CASSYERRASYEQYF.

This clone was recorded a few times. The chain uses TRBV2 and TRBJ1-1; 10 bases line up with TRBD1. The ends lost 8 bases at V and 0 bases at J; junction bases unmatched: 6. The CDR3 sequence is 15 residues long. The germline CDR1 and CDR2 sequences are SNHLY and FYNNEI. The DNA of the CDR3 is TGTGCCAGCTCTTTCGGGACAGGGGTGAACACTGAAGCTTTCTTT. Encoded protein: CASSFGTGVNTEAFF.

The chain employs TRBV5-8 and TRBJ1-4; 7 bases map to TRBD1. The CDR3 is 14 amino acids. CDR1 is SGHTS and CDR2 is YDEGEE in the germline V gene. With 4 bases clipped from V and 6 bases from J, the junction kept 6 bases outside the gene matches. The CDR3 spells CASSQGQEDEKLFF. Written as DNA, the CDR3 is TGTGCCAGCAGCCAAGGACAGGAAGATGAAAAACTGTTTTTT.